The T cell receptor (beta chain) described here comes from a study of STAT5B mutations in CD4+ large granular lymphocyte leukemia. Here immunoSEQ multiplex PCR was the method, and the copy in TCRdb shows in-frame clones only, minus some. The sample yields 21,000 or so clones, approximately 80% seen once. Study-wide results and limits: Patient CD4-sorted repertoires looked more clonal than healthy CD4+ repertoires, even without putative leukemic clones. Higher CD4+ than CD8+ T-LGLL clonality might reflect small sample size.

Turning to this clone: Antigen specificity is unknown.

This CDR3 spans 18 amino acids. Per the germline V gene, CDR1 is LNHDA and CDR2 is SQIVND (reference sequence). V dropped 1 base and J dropped 8 bases, with 23 bases sitting between them. Sequenced material: CD4+ T cells from blood buffy coats. The rearrangement links TRBV19 to TRBJ1-4; perhaps TRBD1 as D (5 bases). The source is a human donor in good health. CDR3 sequence (DNA): TGTGCCAGTAGTATAGGACGAGGATACGAGGGTCGGGGCGAAAAACTGTTTTTT. Amino acid sequence: CASSIGRGYEGRGEKLFF. The whole variable domain, remainder taken from reference TRBV19 and TRBJ1-4, is DGGITQSPKYLFRKEGQNVTLSCEQNLNHDAMYWYRQDPGQGLRLIYYSQIVNDFQKGDIAEGYSVSREKKESFPLTVTSAQKNPTAFYLCASSIGRGYEGRGEKLFFGSGTQLSVL.